Listed here are 23 T cell receptor beta chains from one sample, sequenced in a study of blood T cell repertoires in COVID-19. Data came from immunoSEQ multiplex PCR; TCRdb stores just in-frame clones and leaves some out. The sample records more than 150,000 clones, less than 85% being singletons. Sequencing was carried out using peripheral blood. The receptors were sampled from a man aged 50 to 59 who had recovered from COVID-19.

The rearrangement links TRBV19 to TRBJ1-2, with D tentatively TRBD1 (5 bases). Germline V gives CDR1 LNHDA, CDR2 SQIVND (reference sequence). CDR3 length: 15 residues. Between the trimmed V and J ends, which lost 3 bases and 7 bases, there was a span of 18 bases. This CDR3 reads CASSIPEQELGGYTF. The DNA for the CDR3 is TGTGCCAGTAGTATCCCCGAACAGGAGCTAGGTGGCTACACCTTC.

The rearrangement uses TRBV27 and TRBJ1-1; a weak D match, TRBD1 (5 bases). CDR1 and CDR2 from the germline V gene are MNHEY and SMNVEV (reference sequence). This CDR3 has 15 residues. V lost 0 bases, J lost 7 bases, and 15 bases lay in between. CDR3 bases: TGTGCCAGCAGTTTATCGGAGATCCCCGGGGGTGAAGCTTTCTTT. Encoded protein: CASSLSEIPGGEAFF.

This chain uses TRBV5-8 with TRBJ2-3; the D is unclear. CDR1 SGHTS and CDR2 YDEGEE come from the germline V gene. The CDR3 covers 15 residues. Trimming pared 1 base from V and 0 bases from J, leaving 9 bases between. CDR3 in DNA: TGTGCCAGCAGCTTGATGGGCCGGAGCACAGATACGCAGTATTTT. This codes for CASSLMGRSTDTQYF.

Concerning this clone itself: Within the sample, other DNA sequences also encode this same CDR3. The rearrangement joins TRBV2 to TRBJ2-7; D unresolved. Looked up from germline, CDR1 is SNHLY and CDR2 is FYNNEI. V lost 6 bases to trimming and J lost 1 base, with 4 bases between them. The CDR3 consists of 11 residues. The chain's CDR3 is CASSLSYEQYF. As DNA, the CDR3 is TGTGCCAGCAGCCTGTCCTACGAGCAGTACTTC.

J is TRBJ2-2 and V is TRBV9, with TRBD2 matching over 7 bases. The CDR3 spans 16 residues. The ends lost 2 bases at V and 6 bases at J; junction bases unmatched: 10. Germline V gene data show CDR1 as SGDLS and CDR2 as YYNGEE. The CDR3 bases are TGTGCCAGCAGCGTCCGCGCGGGAGTGGGCGCCGGGGAGCTGTTTTTT. It specifies CASSVRAGVGAGELFF.

The genes are TRBV11-2 and TRBJ1-6, with TRBD1 as a possible D gene (6 bases). In germline, CDR1 is SGHAT, CDR2 FQNNGV. V gave up 4 bases and J gave up 7 bases, with 14 bases separating them. The CDR3 loop spans 15 amino acids. CDR3 in amino acids: CASSSTGRGNSPLHF. In DNA, the CDR3 is TGTGCCAGCAGCTCCACAGGGCGGGGGAATTCACCCCTCCACTTT. Supplemented by reference TRBV11-2 and TRBJ1-6, the full variable domain reads EAGVAQSPRYKIIEKRQSVAFWCNPISGHATLYWYQQILGQGPKLLIQFQNNGVVDDSQLPKDRFSAERLKGVDSTLKIQPAKLEDSAVYLCASSSTGRGNSPLHFGNGTRLTVT.

This clone was seen just once. The chain couples TRBV6-2 or TRBV6-3 to TRBJ2-3; D may be TRBD2 (6 bases). The CDR3 totals 15 residues. With 6 bases removed from V and 4 bases from J, the gap between germline ends came to 17 bases. The germline gives CDR1 MNHEY, CDR2 SVGEGT. The CDR3 loop is CASSYSAPGADTQYF. The DNA for the CDR3 is TGTGCCAGCAGCTATAGCGCCCCGGGAGCAGATACGCAGTATTTT.

The V gene is TRBV12-3 or TRBV12-4, the J gene TRBJ1-1; no clear D. CDR3 length: 13 amino acids. V gave up 11 bases and J gave up 2 bases, with 15 bases separating them. CDR3 residues: CASTAALNTEAFF. CDR3 DNA sequence: TGTGCCTCCACTGCGGCCCTCAACACTGAAGCTTTCTTT.

The chain joins TRBV28 to TRBJ1-6; 10 bases map to TRBD1. With 6 bases clipped from V and 10 bases from J, the junction kept 12 bases outside the gene matches. CDR1 and CDR2 (germline): MDHEN, SYDVKM. There are 16 residues in the CDR3. The CDR3: CASRDSTGGARSPLHF. The CDR3 DNA sequence: TGTGCCAGCAGGGACTCGACAGGGGGCGCAAGGTCACCCCTCCACTTT.

This chain uses TRBV20-1 with TRBJ2-1; TRBD2 is a possible D gene (5 bases). With 6 bases removed from V and 7 bases from J, the gap between germline ends came to 10 bases. The CDR3 runs 11 residues. Germline V lookup: CDR1 DFQATT, CDR2 SNEGSKA (reference sequence). In DNA, the CDR3 is TGCAGTGCAGACCGGGGAAATGAGCAGTTCTTC. This encodes CSADRGNEQFF.

V is TRBV5-4 and J is TRBJ2-2; D unresolved. Germline V gene lookup returns CDR1 SGHNT and CDR2 YYREEE (reference sequence). The CDR3 runs 15 residues. Trimming cost V 0 bases and J 2 bases, with 8 bases left between them. The CDR3 reads CASSLEQRNTGELFF. The CDR3 DNA reads TGTGCCAGCAGCTTGGAACAACGAAACACCGGGGAGCTGTTTTTT.

V and J are TRBV18 and TRBJ2-1, with 9 nucleotides matching TRBD1. V lost 3 bases and J lost 10; bases outside the gene matches: 10. Per the germline V gene, CDR1 is KGHSH and CDR2 is LQKENI. The length of the CDR3 is 15 residues. The CDR3 DNA reads TGTGCCAGCTCACCTCGCGGGACAGGGCACGACGAGCAGTTCTTC. Its translation: CASSPRGTGHDEQFF. The full variable domain, in which reference TRBV18 and TRBJ2-1 provide the parts outside the CDR3, is NAGVMQNPRHLVRRRGQEARLRCSPMKGHSHVYWYRQLPEEGLKFMVYLQKENIIDESGMPKERFSAEFPKEGPSILRIQQVVRGDSAAYFCASSPRGTGHDEQFFGPGTRLTVL.

This chain connects TRBV15 to TRBJ1-4, with D possibly TRBD1 on 5 matching bases. The germline gives CDR1 LNHNV, CDR2 YYDKDF (reference sequence). The V gene lost 3 bases and the J gene lost 4 bases, with 9 bases spanning the gap. CDR3 length: 14 residues. In DNA form, the CDR3 reads TGTGCCACCAGCAGGACAGTTTTTAATGAAAAACTGTTTTTT. Its translation is CATSRTVFNEKLFF.

The chain carries TRBV28 and TRBJ1-4, with D perhaps matching TRBD1 (6 bases). This CDR3 spans 15 amino acids. Per germline, CDR1 MDHEN and CDR2 SYDVKM. The V end was cut by 5 bases, the J end by 5 bases, with 15 bases between. The CDR3 nucleotides read TGTGCCAGCAGTCCCTTGGGGGCTAAGAATGAAAAACTGTTTTTT. Its protein is CASSPLGAKNEKLFF. Full variable domain (missing parts from reference TRBV28 and TRBJ1-4): DVKVTQSSRYLVKRTGEKVFLECVQDMDHENMFWYRQDPGLGLRLIYFSYDVKMKEKGDIPEGYSVSREKKERFSLILESASTNQTSMYLCASSPLGAKNEKLFFGSGTQLSVL.

The chain combines TRBV5-1 with TRBJ2-1; 9 nucleotides line up with TRBD1. Germline V gene lookup returns CDR1 SGHRS and CDR2 YFSETQ. The CDR3 totals 15 residues. After removal of 3 bases from V and 6 bases from J, the junction contained 7 bases not matched to a gene. CDR3: CASSWGQGGFNEQFF. CDR3 nucleotides: TGCGCCAGCAGCTGGGGACAGGGTGGATTCAATGAGCAGTTCTTC.

V and J are TRBV4-1 and TRBJ2-3; the D gene is possibly TRBD2 (6 bases). The CDR3 is 22 residues long. CDR1 MGHRA and CDR2 YSYEKL come from the germline V gene. V lost 8 bases and J lost 6, with 42 bases in between. CDR3 nucleotides: TGCGCCAGCGGAGAAGTGGGGGACGGGGGATGGAGTCGCCCAAACCTCGCGGATACGCAGTATTTT. Translation gives CASGEVGDGGWSRPNLADTQYF.

This chain connects TRBV6-5 to TRBJ2-7, with D perhaps matching TRBD2 (7 bases). V dropped 0 bases and J dropped 6 bases, with 18 bases sitting between them. The CDR3 is 16 residues long. Germline V gene lookup returns CDR1 MNHEY and CDR2 SVGAGI. CDR3 residues: CASSYSTAGAVGEQYF. In nucleotides, the CDR3 is TGTGCCAGCAGTTACTCGACGGCGGGGGCTGTGGGCGAGCAGTACTTC.

The rearrangement joins TRBV27 to TRBJ1-6, with D perhaps TRBD1 (5 bases). The CDR3 loop spans 15 amino acids. Germline V CDR1 and CDR2: MNHEY, SMNVEV (reference sequence). Trimming took 6 bases from V and 5 from J, leaving 14 bases between them. The CDR3 is CASRGRPVNNSPLHF. CDR3 nucleotides: TGTGCCAGCAGGGGGCGCCCAGTAAATAATTCACCCCTCCACTTT.

This clone appeared a single time. The chain is built from TRBV30 and TRBJ2-1; TRBD2 matches at 8 bases. V trimming: 1 base; J trimming: 2 bases; junction bases outside the gene matches: 10. The CDR3 is 17 residues long. Looked up from germline, CDR1 is GTSNPN and CDR2 is SVGIG (reference sequence). The CDR3 DNA follows: TGTGCCTGGAGTGAACCCCGCGGGAGGTACGCCTACAATGAGCAGTTCTTC. It encodes CAWSEPRGRYAYNEQFF.

The chain employs TRBV30 and TRBJ2-6; D is undetermined. The CDR3 totals 14 residues. Trimming removed 3 bases at V and 0 bases at J, with 6 bases between. CDR1 is GTSNPN, CDR2 SVGIG, per germline (reference sequence). DNA of the CDR3: TGTGCCTGGAGACAGAGCTCTGGGGCCAACGTCCTGACTTTC. The encoded protein is CAWRQSSGANVLTF.

V gene TRBV28 combines with J gene TRBJ2-1; TRBD2 matches at 8 bases. This CDR3 spans 15 amino acids. Germline V gene sequence: CDR1 MDHEN, CDR2 SYDVKM. Trimming cost V 6 bases and J 3 bases; bases outside gene matches: 7. CDR3 residues: CASSPPGGGYNEQFF. CDR3 DNA: TGTGCCAGCAGCCCCCCCGGGGGGGGCTACAATGAGCAGTTCTTC.

This clone was seen once. The chain employs TRBV6-2 or TRBV6-3 and TRBJ1-5; D not resolved. Germline CDR1 is MNHEY and CDR2 is SVGEGT. The V end lost 6 bases, the J end lost 0 bases, and 6 bases lay between the germline ends. CDR3 length equals 13 residues. The CDR3 nucleotides read TGTGCCAGCAGCACCTATAGCAATCAGCCCCAGCATTTT. Its translation: CASSTYSNQPQHF.

The chain joins TRBV3-1 (or the pseudogene TRBV3-2) to TRBJ2-2; tentatively, D is TRBD2 (6 bases). The CDR3 extends over 17 amino acids. The germline CDR1 and CDR2 sequences are LGHDT and YNNKEL (reference sequence). Trimming took 0 bases from V and 5 from J, leaving 16 bases between them. The CDR3, as DNA: TGTGCCAGCAGCCAAGAGGATCCAGGGAGGTGGACCGGGGAGCTGTTTTTT. Amino acid sequence: CASSQEDPGRWTGELFF.